This passage covers 15 T cell receptor beta chains from one sample sequenced in a study of T cell changes during pregnancy in multiple sclerosis. Sequenced by immunoSEQ multiplex PCR; TCRdb stores in-frame clones only, minus some. The profile shows some 48,000 clones, around 91% of them singletons. This material consisted of CD8+ T cells from peripheral blood mononuclear cells, taken in the second trimester of pregnancy. These receptors originate from a female donor with multiple sclerosis, enrolled in a pregnancy study.

This rearrangement joins TRBV9 to TRBJ1-2, with D uncertain. Looked up from germline, CDR1 is SGDLS and CDR2 is YYNGEE. V was pared by 0 bases and J by 4 bases, with 13 bases between. This CDR3 is built from 15 residues. CDR3 sequence (DNA): TGTGCCAGCAGCGTAGACGAGGGATTCTCCTATGGCTACACCTTC. It yields the protein CASSVDEGFSYGYTF.

The chain combines TRBV9 with TRBJ1-1; TRBD1 matches at 7 bases. Germline CDR1 reads SGDLS; CDR2 reads YYNGEE. CDR3 length: 16 residues. V was clipped by 3 bases and J by 2 bases; unmatched bases: 10. This CDR3 is CASSAERDSSNTEAFF. The CDR3 DNA reads as TGTGCCAGCAGCGCAGAACGGGACAGTAGCAACACTGAAGCTTTCTTT. Complete variable domain (other parts from reference TRBV9 and TRBJ1-1): DSGVTQTPKHLITATGQRVTLRCSPRSGDLSVYWYQQSLDQGLQFLIQYYNGEERAKGNILERFSAQQFPDLHSELNLSSLELGDSALYFCASSAERDSSNTEAFFGQGTRLTVV.

The chain carries TRBV19 and TRBJ2-7, with a tentative D call TRBD1 (5 bases). In germline, CDR1 is LNHDA, CDR2 SQIVND (reference sequence). The CDR3 is 15 residues long. V was shortened by 2 bases and J by 2 bases, with 13 bases between the two germline ends. The chain's CDR3 is CASSISTDDTYEQYF. In DNA form, the CDR3 reads TGTGCCAGTAGTATATCGACAGATGATACCTACGAGCAGTACTTC.

The J gene is TRBJ2-3, the V gene TRBV25-1; perhaps TRBD1 as D (6 bases). Germline CDR1 MGHDK, CDR2 SYGVNS. Trimming cost V 8 bases and J 1 base, with 19 bases left between them. The CDR3 extends over 16 amino acids. CDR3 amino acids: CASVKVGAGGTDTQYF. In DNA, the CDR3 is TGTGCCAGCGTTAAGGTGGGGGCAGGAGGCACAGATACGCAGTATTTT. The complete variable domain, with remaining parts taken from reference TRBV25-1 and TRBJ2-3, reads EADIYQTPRYLVIGTGKKITLECSQTMGHDKMYWYQQDPGMELHLIHYSYGVNSTEKGDLSSESTVSRIRTEHFPLTLESARPSHTSQYLCASVKVGAGGTDTQYFGPGTRLTVL.

This sequence joins TRBV2 and TRBJ2-5; D may be TRBD2 (5 bases). The CDR3 consists of 13 residues. V was cut by 5 bases and J by 7 bases, with 14 bases left in between. CDR1 is SNHLY, CDR2 FYNNEI, per germline. The CDR3 reads CASSPSIRGTQYF. The CDR3 bases are TGTGCCAGCAGTCCCTCAATTCGGGGGACCCAGTACTTC.

The chain joins TRBV6-5 to TRBJ2-7; 10 bases map to TRBD1. V lost 4 bases, J lost 0 bases, and 6 bases stayed unmatched. The CDR3 extends over 16 amino acids. Germline V gene data show CDR1 as MNHEY and CDR2 as SVGAGI. As DNA, the CDR3 is TGTGCCAGCAGTTTTTCCCGGGACAGGGGCTCCTACGAGCAGTACTTC. This translates into CASSFSRDRGSYEQYF.

V usage is TRBV21-1 and J usage is TRBJ2-7; the table's D call, TRBD1, was not checked against the DNA. TRBV21-1 corresponds to a pseudogene. The CDR3 runs 14 residues. In nucleotides, the CDR3 is TGTGCCAGCAGCAAAGGTGACAGGGATTGCGAGCAGTACTTC. This translates into CASSKGDRDCEQYF.

The rearrangement joins TRBV28 to TRBJ2-1; the match to TRBD2 covers 7 bases. CDR1 and CDR2 from the germline V gene are MDHEN and SYDVKM. This CDR3 region has 18 residues. V shed 2 bases and J 1 base; nucleotides not matched to a gene: 11. The CDR3 DNA is TGTGCCAGCAGTTTACCTGAGCAGCGGGAATTATCCTACAATGAGCAGTTCTTC. Its translation is CASSLPEQRELSYNEQFF.

The rearrangement uses TRBV7-2 and TRBJ1-2; 12 positions agree with TRBD1. The CDR3 length is 17 residues. After removal of 8 bases from V and 4 bases from J, the junction contained 14 bases not matched to a gene. CDR1 is SGHTA, CDR2 FQGNSA, per germline. This chain's CDR3 is CASPYPGTGGRGYGYTF. The CDR3 DNA is TGTGCCAGCCCCTATCCCGGGACAGGGGGCCGGGGCTATGGCTACACCTTC. The variable domain in full, completed from reference TRBV7-2 and TRBJ1-2, reads GAGVSQSPSNKVTEKGKDVELRCDPISGHTALYWYRQSLGQGLEFLIYFQGNSAPDKSGLPSDRFSAERTGGSVSTLTIQRTQQEDSAVYLCASPYPGTGGRGYGYTFGSGTRLTVV.

J is TRBJ2-2 and V is TRBV6-5, with TRBD1 matching 8 bases. The length of the CDR3 is 15 residues. The germline V gene encodes CDR1 MNHEY and CDR2 SVGAGI. V lost 6 bases and J lost 0; bases outside the gene matches: 3. The CDR3 DNA sequence: TGTGCCAGCAGCCAGGGGGCTACGAACACCGGGGAGCTGTTTTTT. Protein sequence: CASSQGATNTGELFF.

The chain combines TRBV9 with TRBJ1-2, with D possibly TRBD1 on 6 matching bases. Germline V CDR1 and CDR2: SGDLS, YYNGEE. The germline V and J ends were trimmed by 2 bases and 8 bases, with 16 bases remaining between them. The CDR3 is made up of 14 amino acids. For the CDR3, the DNA is TGTGCCAGCAGCGTCCCGTCGGGGGGCCGAGGCTACACCTTC. Residues: CASSVPSGGRGYTF.

This sequence joins TRBV6-1 and TRBJ2-7; 12 nucleotides line up with TRBD2. Germline V CDR1 and CDR2: MNHNS, SASEGT. This CDR3 comprises 13 residues. The V and J ends lost 10 bases and 4 bases, in that order; junction bases with no gene match: 5. CDR3 nucleotides: TGTGCCACCCGACTAGCGGGAGCTTACGAGCAGTACTTC. It yields the protein CATRLAGAYEQYF.

The DNA for the CDR3 is TGTGCCAGCAGCCCGGAAGAGGTCGACGAGCAGTACTTC. The encoded protein is CASSPEEVDEQYF. The rearrangement joins TRBV7-9 to TRBJ2-7; unclear D gene. The germline V gene encodes CDR1 SEHNR and CDR2 FQNEAQ (reference sequence). This CDR3 is built from 13 residues. V lost 5 bases, J lost 5 bases, and 13 bases lay in between.

The rearrangement uses TRBV6-4 and TRBJ1-1; 10 bases agree with TRBD1. V dropped 5 bases and J dropped 6; count of bases not matched to a gene: 9. The CDR3 loop spans 15 amino acids. Germline V CDR1 and CDR2: MRHNA, SNTAGT. The CDR3 reads CASSPETGGLAEAFF. The DNA for the CDR3 is TGTGCCAGCAGTCCAGAGACAGGGGGCTTGGCTGAAGCTTTCTTT.

The rearrangement links TRBV7-6 to TRBJ2-7; 8 bases match TRBD1. Germline assignment: CDR1 SGHVS and CDR2 FNYEAQ. With 0 bases clipped from V and 3 bases from J, the junction kept 1 base outside the gene matches. The CDR3 is made up of 14 amino acids. The CDR3 is CASSLAGQDYEQYF. CDR3 DNA: TGTGCCAGCAGCTTAGCGGGACAGGACTACGAGCAGTACTTC. The full variable domain, with the rest looked up from reference TRBV7-6 and TRBJ2-7, is GAGVSQSPRYKVTKRGQDVALRCDPISGHVSLYWYRQALGQGPEFLTYFNYEAQQDKSGLPNDRFSAERPEGSISTLTIQRTEQRDSAMYRCASSLAGQDYEQYFGPGTRLTVT.